The rows below give T cell receptor beta chains drawn from one sample of a study of blood T cell repertoires in COVID-19. Repertoires were generated with immunoSEQ multiplex PCR, while TCRdb's copy carries only in-frame clones and drops some. Here the sample spans 210,000 or so clones, roughly 89% being singletons. Sequencing input: peripheral blood. All receptors come from a man in his forties with acute or convalescent COVID-19. CDR3s include the opening cysteine and the closing phenylalanine or tryptophan. D genes are given only for firm matches. Only some rows state a clone size, as once, few, many or a class for expanded clones.

cdr3_aa: CASSLYSSGANTGELFF; cdr3_nt: TGTGCCAGCAGTTTGTATTCCAGCGGTGCGAACACCGGGGAGCTGTTTTTT; cdr3_length: 17; clone_size: few; d_call: NA; v_call: TRBV27; j_call: TRBJ2-2
cdr3_aa: CASSQDRISGNTIYF; cdr3_nt: TGTGCCAGCAGCCAGGACAGGATCTCTGGAAACACCATATATTTT; cdr3_length: 15; clone_size: NA; d_call: TRBD1; v_call: TRBV7-2; j_call: TRBJ1-3
cdr3_aa: CASSLVRGNNEKLFF; cdr3_nt: TGTGCCAGCAGCTTAGTCAGGGGGAATAATGAAAAACTGTTTTTT; cdr3_length: 15; clone_size: NA; d_call: TRBD1; v_call: TRBV7-9; j_call: TRBJ1-4
cdr3_aa: CASSPGPGRGEQYF; cdr3_nt: TGCGCCAGCAGCCCGGGACCCGGCAGGGGGGAGCAGTACTTC; cdr3_length: 14; clone_size: NA; d_call: TRBD1; v_call: TRBV10-2; j_call: TRBJ2-7
cdr3_aa: CASSIAGGPYSNQPQHF; cdr3_nt: TGTGCCAGTAGTATAGCGGGGGGACCTTATAGCAATCAGCCCCAGCATTTT; cdr3_length: 17; clone_size: once; d_call: NA; v_call: TRBV19; j_call: TRBJ1-5
cdr3_aa: CASSPFDGTGDNEQFF; cdr3_nt: TGCGCCAGCAGTCCTTTCGACGGGACAGGGGACAATGAGCAGTTCTTC; cdr3_length: 16; clone_size: NA; d_call: TRBD1; v_call: TRBV5-1; j_call: TRBJ2-1
cdr3_aa: CASSSDRNTEAFF; cdr3_nt: TGTGCCAGCAGTTCCGACAGGAACACTGAAGCTTTCTTT; cdr3_length: 13; clone_size: NA; d_call: NA; v_call: TRBV6-6; j_call: TRBJ1-1
cdr3_aa: CASSTPADTQYF; cdr3_nt: TGCGCCAGCAGCACTCCGGCAGATACGCAGTATTTT; cdr3_length: 12; clone_size: NA; d_call: NA; v_call: TRBV5-1; j_call: TRBJ2-3
cdr3_aa: CASSFFGNTEAFF; cdr3_nt: TGTGCCAGCAGTTTTTTCGGGAACACTGAAGCTTTCTTT; cdr3_length: 13; clone_size: NA; d_call: NA; v_call: TRBV12-3/TRBV12-4; j_call: TRBJ1-1
cdr3_aa: CASSSRTGSSYEQYF; cdr3_nt: TGTGCCAGCAGCAGCCGGACAGGGTCCTCCTACGAGCAGTACTTC; cdr3_length: 15; clone_size: NA; d_call: TRBD1; v_call: TRBV6-5; j_call: TRBJ2-7
cdr3_aa: CASRPLAGAGNEQFF; cdr3_nt: TGCGCCAGCAGACCCTTAGCGGGGGCTGGCAATGAGCAGTTCTTC; cdr3_length: 15; clone_size: NA; d_call: TRBD2; v_call: TRBV5-1; j_call: TRBJ2-1
cdr3_aa: CASSSSTQVNSPLHF; cdr3_nt: TGCGCCAGCAGCTCCTCCACTCAAGTAAATTCACCCCTCCACTTT; cdr3_length: 15; clone_size: NA; d_call: NA; v_call: TRBV5-1; j_call: TRBJ1-6
cdr3_aa: CASSIGPGAGGYNEQFF; cdr3_nt: TGTGCCAGTAGTATTGGGCCCGGTGCGGGGGGCTACAATGAGCAGTTCTTC; cdr3_length: 17; clone_size: NA; d_call: TRBD2; v_call: TRBV19; j_call: TRBJ2-1
cdr3_aa: CASSIDGTGSFSYNEQFF; cdr3_nt: TGTGCCAGTAGTATAGATGGGACAGGGAGTTTCTCCTACAATGAGCAGTTCTTC; cdr3_length: 18; clone_size: once; d_call: TRBD1; v_call: TRBV19; j_call: TRBJ2-1
cdr3_aa: CASSLGQGMRQNTEAFF; cdr3_nt: TGCGCCAGCAGCCTGGGACAGGGGATGCGACAGAACACTGAAGCTTTCTTT; cdr3_length: 17; clone_size: NA; d_call: TRBD1; v_call: TRBV5-1; j_call: TRBJ1-1
cdr3_aa: CASSSEGRGWADTQYF; cdr3_nt: TGTGCCAGCAGTTCTGAGGGCAGGGGATGGGCAGATACGCAGTATTTT; cdr3_length: 16; clone_size: NA; d_call: NA; v_call: TRBV7-2; j_call: TRBJ2-3
cdr3_aa: CASSLGGPPYNEQFF; cdr3_nt: TGTGCCAGCAGCTTGGGGGGGCCCCCCTACAATGAGCAGTTCTTC; cdr3_length: 15; clone_size: NA; d_call: NA; v_call: TRBV7-9; j_call: TRBJ2-1
cdr3_aa: CASSHPALGEITGELFF; cdr3_nt: TGCGCCAGCAGCCATCCGGCCCTCGGGGAGATCACCGGGGAGCTGTTTTTT; cdr3_length: 17; clone_size: NA; d_call: NA; v_call: TRBV4-1; j_call: TRBJ2-2
cdr3_aa: CASYEGAVQETQYF; cdr3_nt: TGTGCCAGTTATGAGGGGGCAGTCCAAGAGACCCAGTACTTC; cdr3_length: 14; clone_size: few; d_call: TRBD1; v_call: TRBV2; j_call: TRBJ2-5
cdr3_aa: CASSLFIGGTGELFF; cdr3_nt: TGTGCCAGCAGCCTATTTATTGGAGGCACCGGGGAGCTGTTTTTT; cdr3_length: 15; clone_size: NA; d_call: NA; v_call: TRBV5-8; j_call: TRBJ2-2
cdr3_aa: CASSRDRDSTYEQYF; cdr3_nt: TGTGCCAGCAGCCGAGACCGGGACAGTACCTACGAGCAGTACTTC; cdr3_length: 15; clone_size: NA; d_call: TRBD1; v_call: TRBV3-1/TRBV3-2; j_call: TRBJ2-7
cdr3_aa: CAITGTSGTGELFF; cdr3_nt: TGTGCCATCACAGGGACTTCCGGCACCGGGGAGCTGTTTTTT; cdr3_length: 14; clone_size: NA; d_call: NA; v_call: TRBV10-3; j_call: TRBJ2-2
cdr3_aa: CASSQGSGARNEQFF; cdr3_nt: TGTGCCAGCAGTCAGGGAAGCGGGGCCAGGAATGAGCAGTTCTTC; cdr3_length: 15; clone_size: NA; d_call: TRBD2; v_call: TRBV6-4; j_call: TRBJ2-1
cdr3_aa: CASSQGISGVTDTQYF; cdr3_nt: TGTGCCAGCAGCCAAGGCATTAGCGGGGTCACAGATACGCAGTATTTT; cdr3_length: 16; clone_size: NA; d_call: TRBD2; v_call: TRBV3-1/TRBV3-2; j_call: TRBJ2-3
cdr3_aa: CASSWGQGGPPNYGYTF; cdr3_nt: TGTGCCAGCAGCTGGGGACAGGGAGGCCCTCCTAACTATGGCTACACCTTC; cdr3_length: 17; clone_size: NA; d_call: TRBD1; v_call: TRBV3-1/TRBV3-2; j_call: TRBJ1-2
cdr3_aa: CASSSRTALNSPLHF; cdr3_nt: TGTGCCAGCAGCTCCCGGACAGCCCTCAATTCACCCCTCCACTTT; cdr3_length: 15; clone_size: NA; d_call: NA; v_call: TRBV21-1; j_call: TRBJ1-6
cdr3_aa: CASSSGMSTDTQYF; cdr3_nt: TGTGCCAGCAGCTCAGGGATGAGCACAGATACGCAGTATTTT; cdr3_length: 14; clone_size: few; d_call: NA; v_call: TRBV7-2; j_call: TRBJ2-3
cdr3_aa: CAWRGDRVAGELFF; cdr3_nt: TGTGCCTGGAGGGGGGACAGGGTGGCCGGGGAGCTGTTTTTT; cdr3_length: 14; clone_size: NA; d_call: TRBD1; v_call: TRBV30; j_call: TRBJ2-2
cdr3_aa: CASSLEAWAGVHGYTF; cdr3_nt: TGTGCCAGCAGCTTAGAAGCATGGGCAGGCGTTCATGGCTACACCTTC; cdr3_length: 16; clone_size: NA; d_call: NA; v_call: TRBV7-6; j_call: TRBJ1-2
cdr3_aa: CASIKGTSGYNEQFF; cdr3_nt: TGTGCCAGCATCAAAGGGACTAGCGGCTACAATGAGCAGTTCTTC; cdr3_length: 15; clone_size: NA; d_call: TRBD2; v_call: TRBV27; j_call: TRBJ2-1
cdr3_aa: CAMGTGQIPNYGYTF; cdr3_nt: TGTGCCATGGGAACCGGACAGATTCCTAACTATGGCTACACCTTC; cdr3_length: 15; clone_size: NA; d_call: NA; v_call: TRBV10-3; j_call: TRBJ1-2
cdr3_aa: CASSLSSRGAYNEQFF; cdr3_nt: TGCGCCAGCAGCTTGTCCTCGCGGGGGGCTTACAATGAGCAGTTCTTC; cdr3_length: 16; clone_size: NA; d_call: TRBD2; v_call: TRBV5-1; j_call: TRBJ2-1
cdr3_aa: CATSQSLNTEAFF; cdr3_nt: TGTGCCACATCACAGAGTTTGAACACTGAAGCTTTCTTT; cdr3_length: 13; clone_size: NA; d_call: NA; v_call: TRBV15; j_call: TRBJ1-1
cdr3_aa: CSVEVSGWRTEAFF; cdr3_nt: TGCAGCGTCGAAGTGTCGGGGTGGAGGACTGAAGCTTTCTTT; cdr3_length: 14; clone_size: NA; d_call: NA; v_call: TRBV29-1; j_call: TRBJ1-1
cdr3_aa: CASSESNRLAYNEQFF; cdr3_nt: TGTGCCAGCAGTGAAAGTAACAGGTTAGCCTACAATGAGCAGTTCTTC; cdr3_length: 16; clone_size: NA; d_call: NA; v_call: TRBV6-1; j_call: TRBJ2-1
cdr3_aa: CASSLGRLAGGRGETQYF; cdr3_nt: TGTGCCAGCAGCTTAGGAAGACTAGCGGGGGGGCGGGGGGAGACCCAGTACTTC; cdr3_length: 18; clone_size: NA; d_call: TRBD2; v_call: TRBV11-2; j_call: TRBJ2-5
cdr3_aa: CASSPDRGGNTIYF; cdr3_nt: TGTGCCAGCTCCCCAGACAGGGGCGGAAACACCATATATTTT; cdr3_length: 14; clone_size: once; d_call: TRBD1; v_call: TRBV18; j_call: TRBJ1-3
cdr3_aa: CASSQDQRGGARTGELFF; cdr3_nt: TGTGCCAGCAGCCAAGATCAAAGAGGGGGGGCGAGGACCGGGGAGCTGTTTTTT; cdr3_length: 18; clone_size: NA; d_call: NA; v_call: TRBV4-2; j_call: TRBJ2-2
cdr3_aa: CASSLVESGTEKLFF; cdr3_nt: TGTGCCAGCAGCTTGGTGGAGTCTGGCACCGAAAAACTGTTTTTT; cdr3_length: 15; clone_size: NA; d_call: NA; v_call: TRBV5-5; j_call: TRBJ1-4
cdr3_aa: CASSLPLQGENSYNEQFF; cdr3_nt: TGCGCCAGCAGTTTGCCATTACAGGGGGAAAACTCCTACAATGAGCAGTTCTTC; cdr3_length: 18; clone_size: NA; d_call: TRBD1; v_call: TRBV10-2; j_call: TRBJ2-1
cdr3_aa: CASNRGPTGELFF; cdr3_nt: TGTGCCAGCAACAGGGGTCCCACCGGGGAGCTGTTTTTT; cdr3_length: 13; clone_size: NA; d_call: TRBD1; v_call: TRBV6-6; j_call: TRBJ2-2
cdr3_aa: CASSIPGVAGVEQYF; cdr3_nt: TGTGCCAGCAGTATACCGGGGGTAGCGGGGGTCGAGCAGTACTTC; cdr3_length: 15; clone_size: NA; d_call: TRBD2; v_call: TRBV27; j_call: TRBJ2-7
cdr3_aa: CASSSIGHTGLEKLFF; cdr3_nt: TGTGCCAGCTCCTCTATCGGACACACTGGATTGGAAAAACTGTTTTTT; cdr3_length: 16; clone_size: NA; d_call: NA; v_call: TRBV18; j_call: TRBJ1-4
cdr3_aa: CATSDPGYGYTF; cdr3_nt: TGTGCCACCAGTGATCCCGGGTACGGCTACACCTTC; cdr3_length: 12; clone_size: NA; d_call: NA; v_call: TRBV24-1; j_call: TRBJ1-2
cdr3_aa: CSVGRQGEKGNQPQHF; cdr3_nt: TGCAGCGTAGGACGACAGGGTGAGAAGGGCAATCAGCCCCAGCATTTT; cdr3_length: 16; clone_size: NA; d_call: TRBD1; v_call: TRBV29-1; j_call: TRBJ1-5